This TCR beta chain emerged from a study of CD8 T cells in ankylosing spondylitis. Worth noting for this clonotype: Its specificity is not known.

The ends were cut back, 3 bases at V and 1 base at J, with 3 bases in the middle. The CDR3 loop spans 12 amino acids. The germline CDR1 and CDR2 sequences are ENHRY and SYGVKD. Library preparation for TCR beta used quantitative 5'-RACE with molecular barcodes. TCRdb passed the 5' RACE reads through MiXCR, listing each CDR3 protein once. The table lists more than 200,000 distinct CDR3 sequences, approximately 24% of them singletons. The study, taken as a whole, reports: Roughly 8 highly homologous variants formed a TCR beta motif that appeared characteristic of ankylosing spondylitis blood. Reactive arthritis synovial fluid and blood were previously reported to contain some motif variants. CD8+ cells made up the disease-linked clones, which were relatively rare in peripheral blood.

The clonotype originates from a male donor with ankylosing spondylitis or in good health (not recorded which). This chain connects TRBV10-3 to TRBJ2-5; D ambiguous. Sequenced material: blood, either unsorted or a sorted T cell fraction (not recorded which). This CDR3 reads CAISEGQETQYF. The CDR3 DNA sequence: TGTGCCATCAGTGAAGGCCAAGAGACCCAGTACTTC.